This TCR beta chain was profiled in a study of OX40 agonist ivuxolimab in advanced cancers. General study findings and limits: Patients with a partial response at 0.1-3.0 mg/kg had among the lowest clonal expansion.

A remark on this clone: Its antigen is undetermined.

V lost 1 base and J 4 bases, leaving 15 bases between the germline ends. Germline V gives CDR1 SGHRS, CDR2 YFSETQ. The CDR3 has 15 residues. Clones were sequenced by immunoSEQ multiplex PCR, and TCRdb holds only the in-frame ones, with some missing. The sample has some 87,000 clones; about 90% are singletons. This receptor was taken from an adult with an advanced solid tumor such as melanoma, head and neck, liver or kidney cancer. The V call is TRBV5-1, the J call TRBJ2-7, with D possibly being TRBD1 (6 bases). The sequencing here drew on CD4+ or CD8+ T cells sorted from blood, taken in a trial of the OX40 agonist ivuxolimab. CDR3 DNA sequence: TGCGCCAGCAGCTTGAGGCAGGGGATTGGGTACGAGCAGTACTTC. Amino acid sequence: CASSLRQGIGYEQYF.